This T cell receptor beta chain derives from a study of blood T cell repertoires in COVID-19. Turning to the study itself: Material from acute and convalescent COVID-19 was sourced from the United States, Italy and Spain.

In the original analysis: Nucleated cell counts were estimated from reference gene primer amplification. TCRdb keeps only in-frame clones here, not all; method: immunoSEQ multiplex PCR. D and trimming come from the DNA, and the V and J calls and clone size come from that table. Here the sample spans 50,000 to 70,000 clones, 80% to 95% being singletons. Germline values: CDR1 MDHEN, CDR2 SYDVKM. The CDR3 spans 14 residues. The ends were cut back, 5 bases at V and 1 base at J, with 10 bases in the middle. The source of this sequence is a woman at least 80 years old with active COVID-19. This chain links TRBV28 with TRBJ2-3, with a tentative D call TRBD1 (6 bases). Sequenced: peripheral blood. CDR3 DNA: TGTGCCAGCAGTCCCCGACAGGGCACAGATACGCAGTATTTT. It specifies CASSPRQGTDTQYF.